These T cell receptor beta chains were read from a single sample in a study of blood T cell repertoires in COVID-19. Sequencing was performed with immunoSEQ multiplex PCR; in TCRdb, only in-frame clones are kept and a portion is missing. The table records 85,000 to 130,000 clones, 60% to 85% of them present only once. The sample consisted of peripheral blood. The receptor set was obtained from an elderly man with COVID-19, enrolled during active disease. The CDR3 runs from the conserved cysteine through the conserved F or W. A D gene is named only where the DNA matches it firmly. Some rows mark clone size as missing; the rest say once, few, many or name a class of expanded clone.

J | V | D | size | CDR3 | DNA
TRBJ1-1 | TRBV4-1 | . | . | CASSQDLGNTEAFF | TGCGCCAGCAGCCAAGATCTCGGGAACACTGAAGCTTTCTTT
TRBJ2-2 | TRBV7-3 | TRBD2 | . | CASSKTGTSGRYTGELFF | TGTGCCAGCAGCAAGACCGGGACTAGCGGGAGATACACCGGGGAGCTGTTTTTT
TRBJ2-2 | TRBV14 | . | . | CASSQDETNTGELFF | TGTGCCAGCAGCCAAGATGAGACGAACACCGGGGAGCTGTTTTTT
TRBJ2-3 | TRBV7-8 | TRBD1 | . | CASTSGQGITDTQYF | TGTGCCAGCACTTCGGGACAGGGGATCACAGATACGCAGTATTTT
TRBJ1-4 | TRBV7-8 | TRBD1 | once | CASSSRRDRVGEKLFF | TGTGCCAGCAGCTCCCGCCGGGACAGGGTTGGGGAAAAACTGTTTTTT
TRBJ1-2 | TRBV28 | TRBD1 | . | CASSVPGGAGGYTF | TGTGCCAGCAGTGTCCCAGGGGGCGCGGGGGGCTACACCTTC
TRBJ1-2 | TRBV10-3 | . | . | CAIRDYRDGYTF | TGTGCCATCAGGGATTACAGGGATGGCTACACCTTC
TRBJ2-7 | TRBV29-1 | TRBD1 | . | CSVYGGQGADEQYF | TGCAGCGTTTATGGGGGACAGGGGGCCGACGAGCAGTACTTC
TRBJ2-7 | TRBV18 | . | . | CASSPQAREYEQYF | TGTGCCAGCTCACCACAGGCTAGAGAATACGAGCAGTACTTC
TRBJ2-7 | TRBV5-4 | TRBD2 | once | CASSFPKLAGTSYEQYF | TGTGCCAGCAGCTTCCCTAAGCTAGCGGGGACCTCCTACGAGCAGTACTTC
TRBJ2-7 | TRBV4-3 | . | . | CASSRTEGYGEQYF | TGCGCCAGCAGCCGAACCGAGGGTTATGGCGAGCAGTACTTC
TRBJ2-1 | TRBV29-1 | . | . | CSVEVDSYNEQFF | TGCAGCGTTGAAGTGGACAGTTACAATGAGCAGTTCTTC
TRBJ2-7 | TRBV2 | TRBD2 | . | CASSSASGSYEQYF | TGTGCCAGCAGCTCGGCTAGCGGGAGCTACGAGCAGTACTTC
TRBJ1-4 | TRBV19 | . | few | CASSIDTGTRTGLFF | TGTGCCAGTAGTATAGATACGGGAACAAGGACTGGACTGTTTTTT
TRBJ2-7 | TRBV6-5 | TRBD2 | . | CASGRANAYEQYF | TGTGCCAGCGGGAGGGCCAATGCCTACGAGCAGTACTTC
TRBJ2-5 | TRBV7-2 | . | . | CASSTQTSQETQYF | TGTGCCAGCAGCACCCAGACTAGCCAAGAGACCCAGTACTTC
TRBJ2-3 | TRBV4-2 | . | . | CASSQERLGLNTQYF | TGTGCCAGCAGCCAAGAGCGACTAGGGTTAAATACGCAGTATTTT
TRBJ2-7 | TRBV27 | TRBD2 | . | CASSRDLKVGRENEQYF | TGTGCCAGCAGTAGGGACCTTAAGGTGGGGCGGGAGAACGAGCAGTACTTC
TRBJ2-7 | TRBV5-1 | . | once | CASSRLETYEQYF | TGCGCCAGCAGCCGACTAGAAACCTACGAGCAGTACTTC
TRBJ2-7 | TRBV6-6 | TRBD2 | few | CASSHRVAGARSYEQYF | TGTGCCAGCAGTCACCGAGTAGCGGGAGCCCGCTCCTACGAGCAGTACTTC
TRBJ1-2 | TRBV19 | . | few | CASRATRATINYGYTF | TGTGCCAGTAGGGCAACCAGGGCTACCATTAACTATGGCTACACCTTC
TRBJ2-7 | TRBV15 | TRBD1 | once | CATSRGDREGEQYF | TGTGCCACCAGCAGAGGGGACAGGGAAGGCGAGCAGTACTTC
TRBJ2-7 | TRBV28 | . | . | CASGQLSYEQYF | TGTGCCAGCGGACAGCTCTCCTACGAGCAGTACTTC
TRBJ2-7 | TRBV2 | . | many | CASSEPTGTYEQYF | TGTGCCAGCAGTGAACCAACAGGAACCTACGAGCAGTACTTC
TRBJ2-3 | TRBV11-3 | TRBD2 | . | CASSFGTSGSRNTQYF | TGTGCCAGCAGCTTTGGGACTAGCGGGAGTAGGAATACGCAGTATTTT
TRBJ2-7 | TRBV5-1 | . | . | CASGLGEGDSYEQYF | TGCGCCAGCGGCCTGGGGGAGGGGGACTCCTACGAGCAGTACTTC
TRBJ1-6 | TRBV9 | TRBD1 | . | CASSRQGDSYNSPLHF | TGTGCCAGCAGTCGACAGGGGGACTCCTATAATTCACCCCTCCACTTT
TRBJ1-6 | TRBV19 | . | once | CASSKQTPSSYNSPLHF | TGTGCCAGTAGTAAACAGACACCGAGCTCCTATAATTCACCCCTCCACTTT
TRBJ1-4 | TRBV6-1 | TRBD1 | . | CASSERTGGREKLFF | TGTGCCAGCAGTGAGAGGACAGGGGGCCGTGAAAAACTGTTTTTT
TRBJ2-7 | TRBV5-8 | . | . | CASSALFTFGEAYEQYF | TGTGCCAGCAGCGCCCTTTTTACGTTCGGGGAAGCCTACGAGCAGTACTTC
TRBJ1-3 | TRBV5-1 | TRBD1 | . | CASSLEAGGSGNTIYF | TGCGCCAGCAGCTTGGAGGCAGGGGGATCTGGAAACACCATATATTTT
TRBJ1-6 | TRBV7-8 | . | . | CASSPRGFEASPLHF | TGTGCCAGCAGCCCCCGCGGGTTCGAAGCTTCACCCCTCCACTTT
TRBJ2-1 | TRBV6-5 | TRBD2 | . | CASSFRLAATYNEQFF | TGTGCCAGCAGTTTTCGACTAGCGGCTACCTACAATGAGCAGTTCTTC
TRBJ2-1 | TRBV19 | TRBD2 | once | CASSSIAGGYNEQFF | TGTGCCAGTAGTTCTATAGCGGGAGGCTACAATGAGCAGTTCTTC
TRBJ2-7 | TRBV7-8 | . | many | CASSLGGDKAEYEQYF | TGTGCCAGCAGCTTGGGGGGGGACAAGGCGGAGTACGAGCAGTACTTC
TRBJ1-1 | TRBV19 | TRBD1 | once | CASSDRGGYTEAFF | TGTGCCAGTTCGGACAGGGGTGGATATACTGAAGCTTTCTTT
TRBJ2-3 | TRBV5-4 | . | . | CASSLGLSTDTQYF | TGTGCCAGCAGCTTGGGACTTAGCACAGATACGCAGTATTTT
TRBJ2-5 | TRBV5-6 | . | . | CASSLRVGGVYETQYF | TGTGCCAGCAGCCTCCGGGTGGGGGGAGTATATGAGACCCAGTACTTC
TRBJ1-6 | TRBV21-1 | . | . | CASSNDARMRIFSPLHF | TGTGCCAGCAGCAACGATGCCAGAATGAGGATTTTTTCACCCCTCCACTTT
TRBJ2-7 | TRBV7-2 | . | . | CASSSSTSSLYEQYF | TGTGCCAGCAGCTCGTCGACTAGTTCCTTGTACGAGCAGTACTTC
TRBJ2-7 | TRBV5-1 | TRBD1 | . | CASSPRDRVLEQYF | TGCGCCAGCAGCCCTCGGGACAGGGTGTTGGAGCAGTACTTC
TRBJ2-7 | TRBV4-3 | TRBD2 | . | CASSHQLAGDYEQYF | TGCGCCAGCAGCCACCAACTAGCGGGAGACTACGAGCAGTACTTC
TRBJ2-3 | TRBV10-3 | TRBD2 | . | CAISESGLAGDGDTQYF | TGTGCCATCAGTGAGTCGGGACTAGCGGGAGACGGAGATACGCAGTATTTT
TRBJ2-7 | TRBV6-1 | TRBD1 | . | CASSEAPGGNEQYF | TGTGCCAGCAGTGAAGCACCAGGGGGCAACGAGCAGTACTTC
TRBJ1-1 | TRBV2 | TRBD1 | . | CASRQGLTEAFF | TGTGCCAGTAGACAGGGTCTCACTGAAGCTTTCTTT
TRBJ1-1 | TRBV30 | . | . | CAWSVLVNTEAFF | TGTGCCTGGAGTGTACTGGTTAACACTGAAGCTTTCTTT
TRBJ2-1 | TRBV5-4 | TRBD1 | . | CASSLGQGRNEQFF | TGTGCCAGCAGCTTGGGACAGGGGCGCAATGAGCAGTTCTTC